The entry below gives a single T cell receptor beta chain sequence along with its context. The CDR3 runs to 13 residues. Germline values: CDR1 SGHRS, CDR2 YFSETQ. The ends were cut back, 0 bases at V and 12 bases at J, with 16 bases in the middle. The data were obtained in a study of blood T cell repertoires in COVID-19. Cohorts were determined from participant-reported clinical history. Cohort 3 donors were reported recovered after two negative PCRs, clearance, or symptom resolution. In the original analysis: Scientists estimated how many nucleated cells there were by amplifying reference gene primers. Only in-frame clones appear in the TCRdb table, and some are missing; sequencing was by immunoSEQ multiplex PCR. V and J calls and clone size are those listed in that table; D and trimming were worked out from the DNA. The table lists some 400,000 clones, about 90% of them singletons.

The sample comprised PBMCs or T cells enriched from blood (not recorded which). The chain links TRBV5-1 to TRBJ2-7, with TRBD1 as a possible D gene (6 bases). The receptor was isolated from a woman between 25 and 40 years old who had recovered from COVID-19. Here the CDR3 reads CASSLGQAGSWYF. The CDR3 DNA reads as TGCGCCAGCAGCTTGGGACAGGCCGGTTCTTGGTACTTC.